The rows below give T cell receptor beta chains drawn from one sample of a study of blood T cell repertoires in COVID-19. Sequencing was performed with immunoSEQ multiplex PCR; in TCRdb, only in-frame clones are kept and a portion is missing. The repertoire holds around 300,000 clones, with about 86% as singletons. Sequencing was performed on peripheral blood. The receptors here all came from a woman under 40 who had recovered from COVID-19. The CDR3 runs from the conserved cysteine through the conserved F or W. Fields, in order: V gene, J gene, D gene, clone size, CDR3 protein, CDR3 DNA. The D gene is left open where the match is weak. For some rows the clone size is stated as once, few or many, or as a class when expanded; others skip it.

V: TRBV6-5
J: TRBJ2-2
D: -
size: -
CDR3: CASSFGGTANTGELFF
DNA: TGTGCCAGCAGTTTCGGCGGGACGGCGAACACCGGGGAGCTGTTTTTT

V: TRBV30
J: TRBJ2-5
D: TRBD2
size: -
CDR3: CAWSGLAGGPQETQYF
DNA: TGTGCCTGGAGTGGGCTAGCGGGGGGCCCACAAGAGACCCAGTACTTC

V: TRBV18
J: TRBJ2-3
D: TRBD1
size: -
CDR3: CASSSRRRTGASTDTQYF
DNA: TGTGCCAGCTCATCACGACGTCGGACAGGGGCCAGCACAGATACGCAGTATTTT

V: TRBV11-2
J: TRBJ2-2
D: -
size: -
CDR3: CASSRLYPKFGELFF
DNA: TGTGCCAGCAGCCGTCTATACCCGAAGTTCGGGGAGCTGTTTTTT

V: TRBV6-5
J: TRBJ2-1
D: TRBD2
size: once
CDR3: CASSYRLAGDGEQFF
DNA: TGTGCCAGCAGTTATCGGTTAGCGGGAGACGGGGAGCAGTTCTTC

V: TRBV6-1
J: TRBJ2-1
D: TRBD2
size: -
CDR3: CASSEVRGGGAPELFF
DNA: TGTGCCAGCAGTGAAGTGAGGGGCGGGGGGGCCCCAGAGTTGTTCTTC

V: TRBV18
J: TRBJ1-5
D: -
size: -
CDR3: CASSPSGGHQPQHF
DNA: TGTGCCAGCTCACCGAGCGGGGGGCATCAGCCCCAGCATTTT

V: TRBV2
J: TRBJ1-6
D: -
size: -
CDR3: CASSEVGGQLNNSPLHF
DNA: TGTGCCAGCAGTGAAGTTGGAGGACAGCTAAATAATTCACCCCTCCACTTT

V: TRBV5-6
J: TRBJ2-3
D: -
size: once
CDR3: CASSFVRRSSTDTQYF
DNA: TGTGCCAGCAGCTTTGTTCGGCGGTCTAGCACAGATACGCAGTATTTT

V: TRBV7-6
J: TRBJ2-3
D: TRBD2
size: -
CDR3: CASSLSGTSGSRWATDTQYF
DNA: TGTGCCAGCAGCTTATCCGGGACTAGCGGGAGCCGGTGGGCCACAGATACGCAGTATTTT

V: TRBV19
J: TRBJ2-1
D: -
size: -
CDR3: CASILVYEQFF
DNA: TGTGCCAGTATCCTCGTTTATGAGCAGTTCTTC

V: TRBV27
J: TRBJ2-1
D: TRBD1
size: -
CDR3: CASSLWTGGFHNEQFF
DNA: TGTGCCAGCAGTTTATGGACAGGGGGCTTTCACAATGAGCAGTTCTTC

V: TRBV28
J: TRBJ1-2
D: -
size: -
CDR3: CASSLLDISYGYTF
DNA: TGTGCCAGCAGTTTGCTCGACATCAGCTATGGCTACACCTTC

V: TRBV2
J: TRBJ2-2
D: TRBD1
size: -
CDR3: CASSPRDRGSGELFF
DNA: TGTGCCAGCAGCCCCCGGGACAGGGGATCCGGGGAGCTGTTTTTT

V: TRBV4-1
J: TRBJ2-5
D: TRBD2
size: -
CDR3: CASSPSGAIQETQYF
DNA: TGCGCCAGCAGCCCCAGCGGGGCAATCCAAGAGACCCAGTACTTC

V: TRBV5-1
J: TRBJ2-6
D: -
size: -
CDR3: CASSLSSTGANVLTF
DNA: TGCGCCAGCAGCTTGTCGTCTACGGGGGCCAACGTCCTGACTTTC

V: TRBV5-4
J: TRBJ2-5
D: -
size: once
CDR3: CASSSPPSVSGETQYF
DNA: TGTGCCAGCAGCTCGCCACCATCCGTCAGCGGGGAGACCCAGTACTTC

V: TRBV2
J: TRBJ2-3
D: TRBD1
size: -
CDR3: CASSDGDRGLAQYF
DNA: TGTGCCAGCAGTGATGGAGACAGGGGGCTTGCGCAGTATTTT

V: TRBV3-1/TRBV3-2
J: TRBJ1-1
D: -
size: -
CDR3: CASSPAANTEAFF
DNA: TGTGCCAGCAGCCCAGCGGCGAACACTGAAGCTTTCTTT

V: TRBV6-4
J: TRBJ2-1
D: TRBD2
size: -
CDR3: CASSVSGGGDEQFF
DNA: TGTGCCAGCAGTGTATCGGGAGGGGGGGATGAGCAGTTCTTC

V: TRBV7-2
J: TRBJ2-3
D: -
size: -
CDR3: CASSLGWGDGTDTQYF
DNA: TGTGCCAGCAGCTTAGGGTGGGGGGATGGCACAGATACGCAGTATTTT

V: TRBV7-7
J: TRBJ2-5
D: -
size: -
CDR3: CASSRDTLQAETQYF
DNA: TGTGCTAGCAGTCGGGACACCCTCCAGGCGGAGACCCAGTACTTC

V: TRBV19
J: TRBJ1-1
D: -
size: -
CDR3: CASRVGGTEAFF
DNA: TGTGCCAGTCGGGTGGGGGGCACTGAAGCTTTCTTT

V: TRBV6-1
J: TRBJ2-4
D: TRBD2
size: once
CDR3: CASSELRGGEEAF
DNA: TGTGCCAGCAGTGAGCTCCGCGGGGGGGAAGAGGCCTTC